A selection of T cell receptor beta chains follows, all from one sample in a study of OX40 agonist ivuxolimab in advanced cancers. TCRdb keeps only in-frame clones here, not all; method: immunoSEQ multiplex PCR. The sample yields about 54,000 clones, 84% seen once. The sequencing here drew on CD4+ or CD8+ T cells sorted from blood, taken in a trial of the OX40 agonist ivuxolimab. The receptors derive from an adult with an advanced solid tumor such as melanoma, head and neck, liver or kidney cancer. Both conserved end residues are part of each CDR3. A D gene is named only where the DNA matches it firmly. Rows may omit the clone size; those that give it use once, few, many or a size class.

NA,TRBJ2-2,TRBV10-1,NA,TGCGCCAGCAGTGAGTCGCAGGAATCCGGGGAGCTGTTTTTT,CASSESQESGELFF
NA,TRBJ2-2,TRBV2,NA,TGTGCCAGCAGTGAATTGAGCGTCTCGAACACCGGGGAGCTGTTTTTT,CASSELSVSNTGELFF
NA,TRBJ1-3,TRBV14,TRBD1,TGTGCCAGCAGGCCAGCCGGGACAGCTGGAAACACCATATATTTT,CASRPAGTAGNTIYF
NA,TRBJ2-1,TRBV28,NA,TGTGCCAGCAGTTCTCTAGGGGGTTGGTTCTTC,CASSSLGGWFF
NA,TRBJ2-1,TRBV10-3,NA,TGTGCCATCAGTGAGGAGTACAATGAGCAGTTCTTC,CAISEEYNEQFF
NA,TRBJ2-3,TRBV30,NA,TGTGCCTGGAATGCAGATGTTAGCGGCACAGATACGCAGTATTTT,CAWNADVSGTDTQYF
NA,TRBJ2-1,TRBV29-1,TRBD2,TGCAGCGTTATGCTAGCGGGAGAGGGGGAGCAGTTCTTC,CSVMLAGEGEQFF
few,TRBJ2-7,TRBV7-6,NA,TGTGCCAGCAGCTTATCAGACCAATTCTACGAGCAGTACTTC,CASSLSDQFYEQYF
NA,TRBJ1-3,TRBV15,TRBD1,TGTGCCACCAGCAGAGACCAGGGGGCCTCTGGAAACACCATATATTTT,CATSRDQGASGNTIYF
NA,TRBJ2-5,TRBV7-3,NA,TGTGCCAGCAGTAGGGGCGACGAGACCCAGTACTTC,CASSRGDETQYF
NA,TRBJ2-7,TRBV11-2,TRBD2,TGTGCCAGCAGGCCTACCGGGACTAGCGGCTCCTACGAGCAGTACTTC,CASRPTGTSGSYEQYF
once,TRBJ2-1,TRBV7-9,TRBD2,TGTGCCAGCAGCCCCCCACTAAGACTAGCCGTTTACAATGAGCAGTTCTTC,CASSPPLRLAVYNEQFF
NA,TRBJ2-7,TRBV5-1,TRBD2,TGCGCCAGCAGCCACACCGGGACTAGTTCCGCCCTGGGCGAGCAGTACTTC,CASSHTGTSSALGEQYF
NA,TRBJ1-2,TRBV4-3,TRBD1,TGCGCCAGCAGCCACCCCAAGGGGACAGGGGTATATGGCTACACCTTC,CASSHPKGTGVYGYTF
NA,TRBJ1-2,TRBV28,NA,TGTGCCAGCAGTTTGGGTCAGTTTGGCTACACCTTC,CASSLGQFGYTF
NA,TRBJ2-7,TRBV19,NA,TGTGCCAGTAGCCCAACCAGCCTTGACTCCTACGAGCAGTACTTC,CASSPTSLDSYEQYF
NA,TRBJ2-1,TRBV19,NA,TGTGCCAGTAGTATAGATCCCGCGGCTAATGAGCAGTTCTTC,CASSIDPAANEQFF
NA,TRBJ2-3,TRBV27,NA,TGTGCCAGCAGTTTATCAGGACAGTCCCCGCAGTATTTT,CASSLSGQSPQYF
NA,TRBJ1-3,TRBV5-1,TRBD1,TGCGCCAGCAGCTGGACAGGGGGAAAGGGAAACACCATATATTTT,CASSWTGGKGNTIYF
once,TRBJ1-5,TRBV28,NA,TGTGCCAGCAGTTGGGCGAATCAGCCCCAGCATTTT,CASSWANQPQHF